Following are 2 T cell receptor beta chains from one sample sequenced in a study of long-term antiretroviral therapy in people with HIV. Survey-level immunoSEQ v3.0 assays were run. The table came from immunoSEQ multiplex PCR; TCRdb's copy has only in-frame clones and leaves some out. Of approximately 25,000 clones listed, more than 65% were seen once; the top ten hold about 5.2%. The source material was unsorted PBMCs, sampled 0.5 years after starting antiretroviral therapy. These receptors came from a middle-aged woman with HIV.

This clone was seen once. The chain is built from TRBV2 and TRBJ1-2, with TRBD1 matching 8 bases. CDR3 length: 13 residues. The J segment lost 8 bases and the V segment lost 4 bases, leaving 6 bases of the junction unmatched. Germline assignment: CDR1 SNHLY and CDR2 FYNNEI. CDR3 DNA sequence: TGTGCCAGCAGTGTGGACAGGGAAGAAGGCTACACCTTC. Translation gives CASSVDREEGYTF.

The chain joins TRBV2 to TRBJ2-7; TRBD2 aligns across 11 bases. Germline trimming cut 4 bases from V and 2 bases from J; bases unmatched to any gene: 10. The germline V gene encodes CDR1 SNHLY and CDR2 FYNNEI. This CDR3 is built from 17 residues. The CDR3 loop is CASSGEVSSGGTYEQYF. DNA of the CDR3: TGTGCCAGCAGTGGAGAAGTCTCTAGCGGGGGGACCTACGAGCAGTACTTC.